This T cell receptor (beta chain) was retrieved from a study of T cell responses to AZD1222 COVID-19 vaccine. Overall study findings and caveats: Sampled repertoires all dated from after the peak T cell response. CD4 TCRs associated with vaccination spanned spike, dominating at 160-218 and 743-854. Increased Spike-specific TCR breadth and depth were observed after two AZD1222 doses.

Trimming left V 3 bases short and J 6 bases short, with 13 bases between. The CDR3 loop spans 14 amino acids. CDR1 MDHEN and CDR2 SYDVKM come from the germline V gene. Concerning this clone: What it binds is unknown.

Measured with immunoSEQ multiplex PCR; TCRdb has only the in-frame clones, and not every one. The sample has 90,000 to 100,000 clones, around 87% seen once. The chain joins TRBV28 to TRBJ2-3; D possibly matches TRBD1 or TRBD2 (5 bases each). The sequence came from an adult who received the AZD1222 COVID-19 vaccine. Sequencing was performed on peripheral blood, taken 28 days after the second AZD1222 dose. The CDR3 reads CASSLGRGGDTQYF. The CDR3 DNA reads as TGTGCCAGCAGTTTGGGCCGGGGCGGGGATACGCAGTATTTT. The full variable domain, in which reference TRBV28 and TRBJ2-3 provide the parts outside the CDR3, is DVKVTQSSRYLVKRTGEKVFLECVQDMDHENMFWYRQDPGLGLRLIYFSYDVKMKEKGDIPEGYSVSREKKERFSLILESASTNQTSMYLCASSLGRGGDTQYFGPGTRLTVL.